The 8 T cell receptor beta chains given below trace back to one sample, sequenced in a study of blood T cell repertoires in COVID-19. Using immunoSEQ multiplex PCR, the repertoire was profiled, and TCRdb retains in-frame clones only, with some absent. There are some 260,000 clones in the sample; approximately 90% occur only once, and approximately 2% lies in the top ten. Sequencing input: peripheral blood. Every receptor here comes from a woman aged 40 to 50 who had recovered from COVID-19.

The J gene is TRBJ2-1, the V gene TRBV24-1; 14 nucleotides line up with TRBD2. The CDR3 is made up of 13 amino acids. Trimming at V came to 7 bases and at J to 10 bases, leaving 2 bases not matched to a gene. Germline CDR1 and CDR2: KGHDR and SFDVKD. In nucleotides, the CDR3 is TGTGCCACCAGGACTAGCGGGAGGGGGGAGCAGTTCTTC. As protein: CATRTSGRGEQFF.

Only a few counts were recorded for this clone. V usage is TRBV6-2 or TRBV6-3 and J usage is TRBJ1-2, with D maybe TRBD1 (6 bases). V was cut by 4 bases and J by 0 bases, with 18 bases left in between. Germline V gene sequence: CDR1 MNHEY, CDR2 SVGEGT. The CDR3 is 17 amino acids. Here the CDR3 DNA reads TGTGCCAGCAGTTCCAACAACGACAGGTCAGCTAACTATGGCTACACCTTC. Translation: CASSSNNDRSANYGYTF.

The V and J genes are TRBV15 and TRBJ2-6; 7 nucleotides line up with TRBD1. The CDR3 spans 18 residues. Losses at the gene ends were 1 base for V and 0 bases for J; bases not matched to a gene: 6. Germline V lookup: CDR1 LNHNV, CDR2 YYDKDF (reference sequence). The CDR3 sequence: CATSRARGQPSGANVLTF. Written as DNA, the CDR3 is TGTGCCACCAGCAGAGCGAGGGGACAGCCCTCTGGGGCCAACGTCCTGACTTTC.

This clone was detected only once. This rearrangement joins TRBV19 to TRBJ2-3; TRBD2 matches 7 bases. This CDR3 has 15 residues. Germline V lookup: CDR1 LNHDA, CDR2 SQIVND (reference sequence). V shed 4 bases, J shed 6 bases, and the junction held 10 bases outside the gene matches. As DNA, the CDR3 is TGTGCCAGTAGTAACCTAGCGGCCCTCGGGGATACGCAGTATTTT. Its protein is CASSNLAALGDTQYF. Full variable domain (missing parts from reference TRBV19 and TRBJ2-3): DGGITQSPKYLFRKEGQNVTLSCEQNLNHDAMYWYRQDPGQGLRLIYYSQIVNDFQKGDIAEGYSVSREKKESFPLTVTSAQKNPTAFYLCASSNLAALGDTQYFGPGTRLTVL.

This chain uses TRBV6-2 or TRBV6-3 with TRBJ2-7; 14 bases are shared with TRBD2. The germline gives CDR1 MNHEY, CDR2 SVGEGT. This CDR3 spans 17 amino acids. The ends lost 5 bases at V and 1 base at J; junction bases unmatched: 7. The CDR3: CASSGLGTSGGSYEQYF. The CDR3 bases are TGTGCCAGCAGTGGGCTCGGGACTAGCGGGGGTTCCTACGAGCAGTACTTC.

Only a few counts were recorded for this clone. The chain couples TRBV27 to TRBJ2-7, with D maybe TRBD1 (6 bases). V lost 0 bases, J lost 3 bases, and 15 bases lay in between. This CDR3 region has 16 residues. Germline CDR1 MNHEY, CDR2 SMNVEV (reference sequence). The CDR3: CASSLSWGLADYEQYF. DNA of the CDR3: TGTGCCAGCAGTTTATCGTGGGGGCTGGCGGACTACGAGCAGTACTTC.

The CDR3 DNA is TGTGCCAGCAGCCAACCCGGCCAGGCCGCTTCCTACGAGCAGTACTTC. This translates into CASSQPGQAASYEQYF. J is TRBJ2-7 and V is TRBV5-4, with no clear D. The germline V and J ends were trimmed by 4 bases and 1 base, with 18 bases remaining between them. The germline gives CDR1 SGHNT, CDR2 YYREEE (reference sequence). This CDR3 region has 16 residues.

The V call is TRBV9, the J call TRBJ1-6; TRBD1 matches at 7 bases. This CDR3 comprises 15 residues. Germline CDR1 SGDLS, CDR2 YYNGEE. V was pared by 4 bases and J by 7 bases, with 8 bases of the junction left unmatched. CDR3 in DNA: TGTGCCAGCAGCCCCGGTTACAGGGGAAATTCACCCCTCCACTTT. This translates into CASSPGYRGNSPLHF.